This T cell receptor (beta chain) was retrieved from a study of CDR3 diversity in severe acne. The sample holds many counts of this clonotype. Germline CDR1 reads LNHDA; CDR2 reads SQIVND (reference sequence). This CDR3 is 14 amino acids long. J lost 2 bases, V lost 6 bases, and 3 bases had no gene match. Each CDR3 protein gets one entry after TCRdb re-called the PCR reads with MiXCR. Among about 85,000 distinct CDR3 sequences listed, 45% to 55% were seen once. The J gene is TRBJ2-1, the V gene TRBV19, with TRBD2 matching over 8 bases. The clonotype comes from a male donor in good health, serving as a control. Sequenced: blood. The CDR3 reads CASSPGGPYNEQFF. The CDR3 bases are TGTGCCAGTAGCCCGGGGGGGCCCTACAATGAGCAGTTCTTC.